The 4 T cell receptor beta chains reported below all come from one sample, sequenced in a study of blood T cell repertoires in COVID-19. Here immunoSEQ multiplex PCR was the method, and the copy in TCRdb shows in-frame clones only, minus some. The sample comprises some 120,000 clones, approximately 86% of which are singletons, and 0.88% rests with the top ten. The sample was peripheral blood. These receptors came from a woman between 50 and 59 years old with active or convalescent COVID-19.

This chain joins TRBV7-9 and TRBJ1-1; no reliable D call. Germline CDR1 is SEHNR and CDR2 is FQNEAQ (reference sequence). V lost 5 bases and J 0 bases, leaving 4 bases between the germline ends. There are 12 residues in the CDR3. CDR3 nucleotide sequence: TGTGCCAGCAGCCTTGTGAACACTGAAGCTTTCTTT. Its translation is CASSLVNTEAFF.

The sample holds a few counts of this clone. This chain joins TRBV19 and TRBJ2-1; no reliable D call. Per germline, CDR1 LNHDA and CDR2 SQIVND (reference sequence). The length of the CDR3 is 12 residues. The V end lost 5 bases, the J end lost 15 bases, and 17 bases lay between the germline ends. DNA of the CDR3: TGTGCCAGTAGTCAACGTGTGCTTCCACTGTTCTTC. Translated: CASSQRVLPLFF.

The chain employs TRBV7-9 and TRBJ2-2; maybe TRBD1 (5 bases). From germline, CDR1 is SEHNR and CDR2 FQNEAQ (reference sequence). This CDR3 region has 13 residues. Deletions cut 0 bases from V and 7 bases from J, with 6 bases between. DNA of the CDR3: TGTGCCAGCAGCTTAGCAGGGGACGGGGAGCTGTTTTTT. The encoded protein is CASSLAGDGELFF. Together with reference TRBV7-9 and TRBJ2-2, the CDR3 gives the full variable domain: DTGVSQNPRHKITKRGQNVTFRCDPISEHNRLYWYRQTLGQGPEFLTYFQNEAQLEKSRLLSDRFSAERPKGSFSTLEIQRTEQGDSAMYLCASSLAGDGELFFGEGSRLTVL.

The gene calls are TRBV28 and TRBJ1-2; a weak D match, TRBD1 (6 bases). The germline V gene has CDR1 MDHEN and CDR2 SYDVKM. The CDR3 totals 17 residues. Trimming stripped 2 bases from V and 3 bases from J, with 19 bases between. CDR3 DNA sequence: TGTGCCAGCAGTTTACTAGGCCCCAGGGGCTTTGACTATGGCTACACCTTC. Its protein is CASSLLGPRGFDYGYTF.